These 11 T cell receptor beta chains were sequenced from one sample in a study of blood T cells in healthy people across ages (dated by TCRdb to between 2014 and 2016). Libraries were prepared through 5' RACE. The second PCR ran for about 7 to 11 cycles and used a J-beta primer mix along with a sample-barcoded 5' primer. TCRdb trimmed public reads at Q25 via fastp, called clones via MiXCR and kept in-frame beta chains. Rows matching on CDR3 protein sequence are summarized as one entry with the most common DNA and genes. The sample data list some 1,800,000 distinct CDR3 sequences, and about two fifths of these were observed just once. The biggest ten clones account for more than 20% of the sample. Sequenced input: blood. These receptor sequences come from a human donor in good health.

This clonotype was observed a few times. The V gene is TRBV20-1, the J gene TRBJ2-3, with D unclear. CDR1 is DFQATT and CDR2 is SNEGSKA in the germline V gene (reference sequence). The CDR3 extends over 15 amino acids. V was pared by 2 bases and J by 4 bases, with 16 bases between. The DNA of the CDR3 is TGCAGTGCTAGACCGCAAGGCAGTTGGGCAGATACGCAGTATTTT. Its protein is CSARPQGSWADTQYF.

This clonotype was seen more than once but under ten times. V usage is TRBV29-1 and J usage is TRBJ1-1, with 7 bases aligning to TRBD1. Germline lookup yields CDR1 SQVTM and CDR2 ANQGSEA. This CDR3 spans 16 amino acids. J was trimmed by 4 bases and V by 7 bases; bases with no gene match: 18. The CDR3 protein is CSAALQGSTGSTEAFF. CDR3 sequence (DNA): TGCAGCGCCGCCCTCCAGGGCTCGACAGGGAGCACTGAAGCTTTCTTT.

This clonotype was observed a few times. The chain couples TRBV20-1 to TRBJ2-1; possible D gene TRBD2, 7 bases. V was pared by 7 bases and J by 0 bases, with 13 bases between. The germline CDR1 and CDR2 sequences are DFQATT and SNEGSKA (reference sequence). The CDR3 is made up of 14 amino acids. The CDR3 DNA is TGCAGTGTCCGGGGGGCTAGCTCCTACAATGAGCAGTTCTTC. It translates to CSVRGASSYNEQFF.

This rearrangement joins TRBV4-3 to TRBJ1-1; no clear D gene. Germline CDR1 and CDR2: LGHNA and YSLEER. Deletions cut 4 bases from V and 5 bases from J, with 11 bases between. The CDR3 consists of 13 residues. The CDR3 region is CASSPDFLTEAFF. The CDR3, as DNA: TGCGCCAGCAGCCCAGATTTTTTAACTGAAGCTTTCTTT.

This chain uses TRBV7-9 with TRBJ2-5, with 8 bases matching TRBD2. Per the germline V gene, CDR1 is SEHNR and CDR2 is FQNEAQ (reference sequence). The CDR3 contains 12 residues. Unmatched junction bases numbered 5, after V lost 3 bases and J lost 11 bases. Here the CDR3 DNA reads TGTGCCAGCAGCTTGGGCGGGGGGATGCAGTACTTC. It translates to CASSLGGGMQYF. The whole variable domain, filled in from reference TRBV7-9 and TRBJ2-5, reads DTGVSQNPRHKITKRGQNVTFRCDPISEHNRLYWYRQTLGQGPEFLTYFQNEAQLEKSRLLSDRFSAERPKGSFSTLEIQRTEQGDSAMYLCASSLGGGMQYFGPGTRLLVL.

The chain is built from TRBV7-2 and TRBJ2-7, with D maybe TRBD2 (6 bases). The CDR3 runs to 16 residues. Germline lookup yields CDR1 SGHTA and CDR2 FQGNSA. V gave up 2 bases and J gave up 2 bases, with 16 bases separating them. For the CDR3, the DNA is TGTGCCAGCAGCTTACGCCCCGGGAGTACCACCTACGAGCAGTACTTC. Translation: CASSLRPGSTTYEQYF. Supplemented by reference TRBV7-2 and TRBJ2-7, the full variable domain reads GAGVSQSPSNKVTEKGKDVELRCDPISGHTALYWYRQSLGQGLEFLIYFQGNSAPDKSGLPSDRFSAERTGGSVSTLTIQRTQQEDSAVYLCASSLRPGSTTYEQYFGPGTRLTVT.

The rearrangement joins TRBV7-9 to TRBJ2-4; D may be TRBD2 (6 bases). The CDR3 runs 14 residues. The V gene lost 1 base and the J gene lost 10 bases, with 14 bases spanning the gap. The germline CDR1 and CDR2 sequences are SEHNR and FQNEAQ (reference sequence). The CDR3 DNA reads TGTGCCAGCAGCTTAGGGGACTCCAGGGAGATTCAGTACTTC. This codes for CASSLGDSREIQYF.

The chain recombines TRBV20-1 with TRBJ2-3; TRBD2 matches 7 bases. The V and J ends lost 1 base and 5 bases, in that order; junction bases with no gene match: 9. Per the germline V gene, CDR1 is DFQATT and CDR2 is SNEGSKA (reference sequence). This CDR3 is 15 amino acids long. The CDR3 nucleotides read TGCAGTGCTAGAGTGGGAGGGAACCGAAAAGATACGCAGTATTTT. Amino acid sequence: CSARVGGNRKDTQYF.

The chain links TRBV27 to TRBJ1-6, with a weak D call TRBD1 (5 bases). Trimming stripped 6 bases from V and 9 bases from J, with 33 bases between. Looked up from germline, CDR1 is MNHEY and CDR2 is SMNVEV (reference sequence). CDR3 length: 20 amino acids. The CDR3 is CASRKWSGQLSTADASPLHF. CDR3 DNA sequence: TGTGCCAGCAGGAAATGGTCAGGGCAACTTTCGACGGCCGATGCTTCACCCCTCCACTTT.

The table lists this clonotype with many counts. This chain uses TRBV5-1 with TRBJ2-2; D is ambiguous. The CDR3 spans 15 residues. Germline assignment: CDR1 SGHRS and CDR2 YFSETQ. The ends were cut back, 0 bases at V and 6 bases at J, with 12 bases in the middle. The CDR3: CASSLVAVGSGELFF. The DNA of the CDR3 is TGCGCCAGCAGCTTGGTGGCAGTCGGGTCCGGGGAGCTGTTTTTT.

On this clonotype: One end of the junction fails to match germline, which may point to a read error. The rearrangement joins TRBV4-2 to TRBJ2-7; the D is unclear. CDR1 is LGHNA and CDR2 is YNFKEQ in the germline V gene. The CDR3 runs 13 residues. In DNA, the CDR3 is TGTGCCGGCAGCCACGACGGACCCTACGAGCAGTACTTC. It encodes CAGSHDGPYEQYF.